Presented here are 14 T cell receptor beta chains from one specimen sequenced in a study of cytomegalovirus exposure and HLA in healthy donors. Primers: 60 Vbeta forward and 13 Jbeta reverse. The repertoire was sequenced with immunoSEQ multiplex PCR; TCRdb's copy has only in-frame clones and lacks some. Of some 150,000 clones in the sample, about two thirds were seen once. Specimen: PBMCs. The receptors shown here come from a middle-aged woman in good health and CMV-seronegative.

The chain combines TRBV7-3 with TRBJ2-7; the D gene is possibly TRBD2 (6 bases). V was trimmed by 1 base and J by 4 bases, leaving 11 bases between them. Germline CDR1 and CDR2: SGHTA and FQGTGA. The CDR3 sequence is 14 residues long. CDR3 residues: CASSLNSGAYEQYF. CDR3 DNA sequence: TGTGCCAGCAGCTTAAATAGCGGAGCGTACGAGCAGTACTTC.

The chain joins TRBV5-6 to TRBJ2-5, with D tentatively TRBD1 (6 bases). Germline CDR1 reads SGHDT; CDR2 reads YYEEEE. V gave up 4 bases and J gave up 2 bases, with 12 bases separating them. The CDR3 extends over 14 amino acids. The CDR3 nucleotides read TGTGCCAGCAGCGGATGGGACACTCAAGAGACCCAGTACTTC. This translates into CASSGWDTQETQYF. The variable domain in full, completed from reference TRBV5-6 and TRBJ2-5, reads DAGVTQSPTHLIKTRGQQVTLRCSPKSGHDTVSWYQQALGQGPQFIFQYYEEEERQRGNFPDRFSGHQFPNYSSELNVNALLLGDSALYLCASSGWDTQETQYFGPGTRLLVL.

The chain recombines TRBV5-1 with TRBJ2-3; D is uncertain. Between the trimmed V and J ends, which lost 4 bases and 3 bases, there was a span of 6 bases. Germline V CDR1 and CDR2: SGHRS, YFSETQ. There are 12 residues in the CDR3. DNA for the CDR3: TGCGCCAGCAGCGCGGAAACAGATACGCAGTATTTT. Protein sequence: CASSAETDTQYF.

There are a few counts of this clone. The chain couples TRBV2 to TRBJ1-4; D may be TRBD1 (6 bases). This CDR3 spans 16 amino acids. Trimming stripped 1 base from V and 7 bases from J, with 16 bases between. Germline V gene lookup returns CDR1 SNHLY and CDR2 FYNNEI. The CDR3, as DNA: TGTGCCAGCAGTGAAGATGGCAGGGGAGGGGTTGAAAAACTGTTTTTT. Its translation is CASSEDGRGGVEKLFF.

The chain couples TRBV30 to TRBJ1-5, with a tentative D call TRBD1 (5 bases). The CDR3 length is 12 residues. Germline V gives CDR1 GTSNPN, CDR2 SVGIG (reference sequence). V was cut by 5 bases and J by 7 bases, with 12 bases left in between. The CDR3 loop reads CAWSDRLQPQHF. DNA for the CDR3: TGTGCCTGGTCTGACAGACTCCAGCCCCAGCATTTT. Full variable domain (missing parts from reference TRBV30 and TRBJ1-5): SQTIHQWPATLVQPVGSPLSLECTVEGTSNPNLYWYRQAAGRGLQLLFYSVGIGQISSEVPQNLSASRPQDRQFILSSKKLLLSDSGFYLCAWSDRLQPQHFGDGTRLSIL.

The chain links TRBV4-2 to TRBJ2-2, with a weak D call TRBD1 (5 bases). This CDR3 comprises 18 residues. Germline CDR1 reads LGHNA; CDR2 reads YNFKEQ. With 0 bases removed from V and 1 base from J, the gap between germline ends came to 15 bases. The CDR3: CASSQDRGRVGNTGELFF. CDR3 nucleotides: TGTGCCAGCAGCCAAGATAGGGGTAGGGTCGGGAACACCGGGGAGCTGTTTTTT.

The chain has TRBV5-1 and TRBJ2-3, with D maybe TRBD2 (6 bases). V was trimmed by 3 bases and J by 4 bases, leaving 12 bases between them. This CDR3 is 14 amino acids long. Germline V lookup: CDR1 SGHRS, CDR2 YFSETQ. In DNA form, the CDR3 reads TGCGCCAGCAGCTCCGCCACTAGCTCAGATACGCAGTATTTT. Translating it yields CASSSATSSDTQYF. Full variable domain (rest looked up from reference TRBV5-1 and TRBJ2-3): KAGVTQTPRYLIKTRGQQVTLSCSPISGHRSVSWYQQTPGQGLQFLFEYFSETQRNKGNFPGRFSGRQFSNSRSEMNVSTLELGDSALYLCASSSATSSDTQYFGPGTRLTVL.

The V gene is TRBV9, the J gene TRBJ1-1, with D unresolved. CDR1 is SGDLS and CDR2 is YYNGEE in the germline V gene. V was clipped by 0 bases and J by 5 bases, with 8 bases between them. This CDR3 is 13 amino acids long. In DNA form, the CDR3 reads TGTGCCAGCAGCGTAGGGGTCGGGACTGAAGCTTTCTTT. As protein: CASSVGVGTEAFF.

DNA of the CDR3: TGCGCCAGCAGCCGTGACAGGGCCAACTATGGCTACACCTTC. Protein: CASSRDRANYGYTF. The rearrangement joins TRBV4-1 to TRBJ1-2; 7 bases agree with TRBD1. With V trimmed by 4 bases and J by 2 bases, 4 bases remained unmatched. Germline CDR1 and CDR2: MGHRA and YSYEKL. CDR3 length equals 14 residues.

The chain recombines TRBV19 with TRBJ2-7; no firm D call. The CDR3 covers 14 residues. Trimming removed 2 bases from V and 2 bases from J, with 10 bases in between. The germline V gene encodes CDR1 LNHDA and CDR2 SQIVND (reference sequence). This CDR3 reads CASSITPRAYEQYF. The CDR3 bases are TGTGCCAGTAGTATAACCCCTAGAGCCTACGAGCAGTACTTC.

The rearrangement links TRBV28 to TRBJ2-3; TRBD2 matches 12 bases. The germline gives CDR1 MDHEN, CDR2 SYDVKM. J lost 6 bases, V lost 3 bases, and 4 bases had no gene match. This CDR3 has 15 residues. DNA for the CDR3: TGTGCCAGCAGTTTCTTACTAGCGGGGGGCGATACGCAGTATTTT. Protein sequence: CASSFLLAGGDTQYF. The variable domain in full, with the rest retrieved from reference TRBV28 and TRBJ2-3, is DVKVTQSSRYLVKRTGEKVFLECVQDMDHENMFWYRQDPGLGLRLIYFSYDVKMKEKGDIPEGYSVSREKKERFSLILESASTNQTSMYLCASSFLLAGGDTQYFGPGTRLTVL.

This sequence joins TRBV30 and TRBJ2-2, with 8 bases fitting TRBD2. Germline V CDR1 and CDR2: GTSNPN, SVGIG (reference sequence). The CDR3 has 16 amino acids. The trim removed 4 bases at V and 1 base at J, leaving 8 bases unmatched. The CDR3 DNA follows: TGTGCCTGGATCCCTAGCGGGCGCAAGAACACCGGGGAGCTGTTTTTT. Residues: CAWIPSGRKNTGELFF.

CDR3 sequence reads: CASSIRQVNEKLFF. The CDR3, as DNA: TGTGCCAGTAGTATCCGCCAGGTTAATGAAAAACTGTTTTTT. The chain joins TRBV19 to TRBJ1-4; D gene unclear. CDR1 and CDR2 (germline): LNHDA, SQIVND (reference sequence). Trimming cost V 3 bases and J 4 bases, with 9 bases left between them. This CDR3 has 14 amino acids.

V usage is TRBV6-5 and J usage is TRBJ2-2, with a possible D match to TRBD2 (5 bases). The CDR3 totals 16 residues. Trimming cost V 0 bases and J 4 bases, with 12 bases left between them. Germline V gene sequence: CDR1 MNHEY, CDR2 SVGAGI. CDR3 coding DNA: TGTGCCAGCAGTTACTCGACCGAGGGTCCCACCGGGGAGCTGTTTTTT. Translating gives CASSYSTEGPTGELFF.